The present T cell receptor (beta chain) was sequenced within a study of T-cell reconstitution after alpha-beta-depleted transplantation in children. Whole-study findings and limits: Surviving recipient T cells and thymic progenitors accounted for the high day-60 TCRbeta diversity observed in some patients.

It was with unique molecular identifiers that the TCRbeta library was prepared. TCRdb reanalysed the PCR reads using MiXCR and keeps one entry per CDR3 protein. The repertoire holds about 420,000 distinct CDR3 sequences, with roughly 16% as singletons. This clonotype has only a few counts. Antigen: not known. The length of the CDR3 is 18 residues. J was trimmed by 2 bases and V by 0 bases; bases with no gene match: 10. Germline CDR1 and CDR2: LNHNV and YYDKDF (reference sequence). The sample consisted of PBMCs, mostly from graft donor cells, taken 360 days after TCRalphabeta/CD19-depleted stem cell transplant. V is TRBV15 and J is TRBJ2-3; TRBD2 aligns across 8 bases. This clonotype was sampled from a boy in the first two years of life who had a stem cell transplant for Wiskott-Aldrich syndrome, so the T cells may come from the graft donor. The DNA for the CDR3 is TGTGCCACCAGCAGAGATGGACTAGCCCGGACCCCCACAGATACGCAGTATTTT. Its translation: CATSRDGLARTPTDTQYF.